A selection of T cell receptor beta chains follows, all from one sample in a study of blood T cell repertoires in COVID-19. Method: immunoSEQ multiplex PCR; TCRdb's copy keeps in-frame clones and lacks some. This sample carries roughly 140,000 clones, approximately 80% of them seen once, and the ten largest clones take 10% to 15%. The sequencing input was peripheral blood. The source is a man aged 60-69 years with active or convalescent COVID-19. Each CDR3 is given with its conserved first and last residue. The D gene is left open where the match is weak. Part of the rows lack a size; the others show once, few, many or a class for expanded clones.

J	size	V	D	CDR3	DNA
TRBJ2-1	.	TRBV6-2/TRBV6-3	.	CASSYRGPAYNEQFF	TGTGCCAGCAGTTACCGAGGCCCCGCCTACAATGAGCAGTTCTTC
TRBJ1-1	few	TRBV2	TRBD1	CASLAGQRGYTEAFF	TGTGCCAGTTTAGCGGGACAGAGAGGATACACTGAAGCTTTCTTT
TRBJ2-7	.	TRBV5-1	TRBD2	CASRVAGLASSEQYF	TGCGCCAGCAGAGTCGCGGGACTAGCTTCCTCCGAGCAGTACTTC
TRBJ2-7	many	TRBV9	.	CASSVEGSYSPEQYF	TGTGCCAGCAGCGTAGAGGGGTCCTACTCCCCCGAGCAGTACTTC
TRBJ1-5	.	TRBV19	.	CASSIEYSNQPQHF	TGTGCCAGTAGTATAGAGTATAGCAATCAGCCCCAGCATTTT
TRBJ1-4	.	TRBV9	.	CASSPGGGDYEKLFF	TGTGCCAGCAGCCCGGGTGGAGGGGATTATGAAAAACTGTTTTTT
TRBJ2-3	.	TRBV3-1/TRBV3-2	.	CASSGSETDTQYF	TGTGCCAGCTCGGGGAGTGAGACAGATACGCAGTATTTT
TRBJ1-5	.	TRBV12-2	.	CASRSRRRGRSNQPQHF	TGTGCAAGTCGCTCCCGACGCCGGGGGAGAAGCAATCAGCCCCAGCATTTT
TRBJ2-7	.	TRBV9	.	CASSVGQATYEQYF	TGTGCCAGCAGCGTAGGACAGGCCACCTACGAGCAGTACTTC
TRBJ2-3	.	TRBV5-1	TRBD2	CASRRLAGGGDTQYF	TGCGCCAGCAGAAGACTAGCGGGAGGGGGAGATACGCAGTATTTT
TRBJ1-1	.	TRBV10-3	.	CAIRKSLNTEAFF	TGTGCCATCAGAAAGAGTCTGAACACTGAAGCTTTCTTT
TRBJ2-7	.	TRBV10-3	.	CAIRPSDIYEQYF	TGTGCCATCAGGCCCTCGGACATCTACGAGCAGTACTTC
TRBJ2-3	.	TRBV5-5	TRBD2	CASSFEVAGGNTDTQYF	TGTGCCAGCAGCTTCGAAGTAGCGGGAGGAAACACAGATACGCAGTATTTT
TRBJ2-7	.	TRBV6-5	.	CASKTGYNEQYF	TGTGCCAGCAAGACGGGGTATAACGAGCAGTACTTC
TRBJ2-7	.	TRBV24-1	.	CATSGDSSYEQYF	TGTGCCACCAGCGGCGACAGCTCCTACGAGCAGTACTTC
TRBJ2-7	.	TRBV27	TRBD2	CASRGSGGLEQYF	TGTGCCAGCAGGGGTAGCGGGGGCCTCGAGCAGTACTTC
TRBJ2-2	.	TRBV19	TRBD2	CASSRRAGGPNTGELFF	TGTGCCAGCTCCAGGAGAGCGGGAGGGCCAAACACCGGGGAGCTGTTTTTT
TRBJ2-7	.	TRBV18	.	CASSSNDYEQYF	TGTGCCAGCTCCTCTAATGACTACGAGCAGTACTTC
TRBJ2-1	.	TRBV7-2	TRBD1	CASSLGTGFNEQFF	TGTGCCAGCAGCTTGGGGACAGGGTTCAATGAGCAGTTCTTC
TRBJ2-3	.	TRBV27	TRBD1	CASSFQFGQGRADTQYF	TGTGCCAGCAGTTTCCAGTTTGGACAGGGTCGAGCAGATACGCAGTATTTT
TRBJ2-3	.	TRBV5-4	TRBD2	CASSWTRGPSTDTQYF	TGTGCCAGCAGCTGGACTAGGGGTCCTAGCACAGATACGCAGTATTTT
TRBJ1-1	.	TRBV28	.	CASSPPTRRVVF	TGTGCCAGCAGTCCCCCCACCCGGAGGGTTGTCTTT
TRBJ1-5	.	TRBV28	TRBD1	CASSFDPETGSQPQHF	TGTGCCAGCAGTTTTGATCCGGAGACAGGGAGTCAGCCCCAGCATTTT
TRBJ1-3	.	TRBV6-5	TRBD1	CASSLDRAGNTIYF	TGTGCCAGCAGCCTTGACAGGGCTGGAAACACCATATATTTT
TRBJ1-2	once	TRBV28	.	CASSIFYGYTF	TGTGCCAGCAGTATCTTTTATGGCTACACCTTC
TRBJ1-1	.	TRBV18	TRBD1	CASSQFQGQGGTEAFF	TGTGCCAGCTCTCAATTCCAAGGACAGGGGGGCACTGAAGCTTTCTTT
TRBJ2-5	once	TRBV7-9	.	CASSLTGRGETQYF	TGTGCCAGCAGCTTAACTGGTCGAGGGGAGACCCAGTACTTC
TRBJ1-5	few	TRBV2	.	CASSDQQGNNQPQHF	TGTGCCAGCAGTGACCAGCAGGGGAATAATCAGCCCCAGCATTTT
TRBJ2-7	medium-sized	TRBV7-2	TRBD1	CASRLLTGSHEQYF	TGTGCCAGCAGGTTATTGACAGGGAGCCACGAGCAGTACTTC
TRBJ2-5	few	TRBV6-5	TRBD1	CASGLGQGEETQYF	TGTGCCAGCGGGTTAGGACAGGGAGAAGAGACCCAGTACTTC
TRBJ2-7	.	TRBV6-9	.	CASSYWGRLVVSEQYF	TGTGCCAGCAGTTATTGGGGCAGGCTAGTTGTGAGTGAGCAGTACTTC
TRBJ1-2	.	TRBV15	TRBD1	CATSRAGQGLRSYTF	TGTGCCACCAGCAGAGCGGGACAGGGCCTCCGAAGCTACACCTTC
TRBJ1-2	.	TRBV28	.	CASRPGGADGYTF	TGTGCCAGCAGGCCGGGGGGCGCTGATGGCTACACCTTC
TRBJ2-5	.	TRBV3-1/TRBV3-2	.	CASSPLRTGRETQYF	TGTGCCAGCAGCCCATTGCGGACTGGGAGAGAGACCCAGTACTTC
TRBJ2-7	.	TRBV3-1/TRBV3-2	TRBD2	CASSLAAAGVRYF	TGTGCCAGCAGCCTCGCGGCGGCGGGAGTGAGGTACTTC
TRBJ2-3	.	TRBV29-1	TRBD2	CSALPYLGVAGGPIHTDTQYF	TGCAGCGCCCTGCCCTATCTGGGGGTAGCGGGAGGGCCTATACACACAGATACGCAGTATTTT
TRBJ1-2	.	TRBV2	TRBD1	CAGTRTGGYGYTF	TGTGCCGGAACTCGGACAGGGGGATACGGCTACACCTTC
TRBJ1-2	.	TRBV19	.	CASSIVGQSLGGYTF	TGTGCCAGTAGTATTGTCGGACAATCCTTGGGGGGCTACACCTTC
TRBJ2-2	.	TRBV6-5	TRBD1	CASRGTGANTGELFF	TGTGCCAGCAGGGGGACAGGGGCCAACACCGGGGAGCTGTTTTTT
TRBJ2-6	.	TRBV9	TRBD1	CASSVRDRVSSGANVLTF	TGTGCCAGCAGCGTCCGGGACAGGGTTTCCTCTGGGGCCAACGTCCTGACTTTC
TRBJ1-2	.	TRBV28	.	CASSVIGANYGYTF	TGTGCCAGCAGTGTAATCGGAGCTAACTATGGCTACACCTTC
TRBJ1-6	few	TRBV5-6	TRBD1	CASSLAGTGGDSPLHF	TGTGCCAGCAGCTTGGCCGGGACAGGGGGCGACTCACCCCTCCACTTT
TRBJ2-1	.	TRBV20-1	.	CSARTRREQFF	TGCAGTGCTCGTACGCGGCGTGAGCAGTTCTTC
TRBJ2-5	.	TRBV20-1	.	CSANRERTQYF	TGCAGTGCTAATAGGGAGAGAACCCAGTACTTC
TRBJ1-2	.	TRBV28	.	CASSQDFGYTF	TGTGCCAGCAGTCAGGACTTCGGCTACACCTTC
TRBJ1-5	once	TRBV19	TRBD1	CASRLQGAGQPQHF	TGTGCCAGTAGATTACAGGGGGCGGGTCAGCCCCAGCATTTT
TRBJ1-1	many	TRBV6-2/TRBV6-3	.	CASSSGLTEAFF	TGTGCCAGCAGTTCGGGACTCACTGAAGCTTTCTTT
TRBJ1-1	few	TRBV5-1	TRBD1	CASSSSGGSAEAFF	TGCGCCAGCAGCTCCTCAGGGGGCTCAGCTGAAGCTTTCTTT
TRBJ2-2	many	TRBV7-2	TRBD2	CASSLWGSGSTGELFF	TGTGCCAGCAGCCTCTGGGGCAGCGGGAGTACCGGGGAGCTGTTTTTT
TRBJ2-1	.	TRBV7-9	TRBD2	CASSSSGRAFNEQFF	TGTGCCAGCAGCTCAAGCGGGAGGGCCTTCAATGAGCAGTTCTTC